This passage covers 23 T cell receptor beta chains from one sample sequenced in a study of CD8 T cells in ankylosing spondylitis. TCRdb redid the calling of the 5' RACE reads with MiXCR, one entry per CDR3 protein. The sample has tens of thousands of distinct CDR3 sequences, around 5% seen once; the top ten hold approximately 1.7%. Sequenced material: blood, either unsorted or a sorted T cell fraction (not recorded which). The source is a female donor with ankylosing spondylitis or in good health (not recorded which).

This clonotype came up many times. The chain joins TRBV7-3 to TRBJ2-1; D unclear. With 8 bases removed from V and 5 bases from J, the gap between germline ends came to 22 bases. Germline V CDR1 and CDR2: SGHTA, FQGTGA. This CDR3 comprises 16 residues. This chain's CDR3 is CASPSSDASAHNEQFF. The CDR3 nucleotides are TGTGCCAGCCCGTCTTCGGACGCATCTGCCCACAATGAGCAGTTCTTC.

This clonotype was seen many times. CDR3 in amino acids: CASSPQWGNNSPLHF. Here the CDR3 DNA reads TGTGCCAGCAGCCCCCAATGGGGGAATAATTCACCCCTCCACTTT. The chain couples TRBV9 to TRBJ1-6; D is possibly TRBD1 (5 bases). Germline V gene sequence: CDR1 SGDLS, CDR2 YYNGEE. The CDR3 is made up of 15 amino acids. V shed 4 bases and J shed 5 bases, with 13 bases lying between them. The entire variable domain, with the rest obtained from reference TRBV9 and TRBJ1-6, is as follows: DSGVTQTPKHLITATGQRVTLRCSPRSGDLSVYWYQQSLDQGLQFLIQYYNGEERAKGNILERFSAQQFPDLHSELNLSSLELGDSALYFCASSPQWGNNSPLHFGNGTRLTVT.

This clonotype was found many times. The chain combines TRBV9 with TRBJ2-2; the D is unclear. With 0 bases removed from V and 4 bases from J, the gap between germline ends came to 10 bases. The CDR3 runs 15 residues. Germline CDR1 is SGDLS and CDR2 is YYNGEE. The CDR3 coding sequence is TGTGCCAGCAGCGTAGACACCCCGGGCACCGGGGAGCTGTTTTTT. Encoded protein: CASSVDTPGTGELFF.

This clonotype was seen repeatedly, ten times or more. The chain employs TRBV9 and TRBJ1-6, with D possibly matching TRBD1 (5 bases). CDR3 length equals 14 residues. Germline V gives CDR1 SGDLS, CDR2 YYNGEE. V was shortened by 1 base and J by 8 bases, with 10 bases between the two germline ends. CDR3 in DNA: TGTGCCAGCAGCGTAACGGCAGGGCATTCACCCCTCCACTTT. It translates to CASSVTAGHSPLHF.

The V call is TRBV9, the J call TRBJ2-3, with 8 bases lining up with TRBD2. This CDR3 region has 15 residues. CDR1 is SGDLS and CDR2 is YYNGEE in the germline V gene. V was pared by 0 bases and J by 4 bases, with 4 bases of the junction left unmatched. In DNA form, the CDR3 reads TGTGCCAGCAGCGTAGCGGGGGGGCTCTCAGATACGCAGTATTTT. Encoded protein: CASSVAGGLSDTQYF.

The table lists this clonotype with a few counts. V usage is TRBV9 and J usage is TRBJ2-3; TRBD1 might be the D (5 bases). V lost 3 bases and J lost 4, with 9 bases in between. Germline CDR1 is SGDLS and CDR2 is YYNGEE. This CDR3 has 13 residues. CDR3 nucleotide sequence: TGTGCCAGCAGCGGCCAGGGCTCAGATACGCAGTATTTT. As protein: CASSGQGSDTQYF.

This clonotype is medium-sized (0.01 to 0.1%) in the sample. The chain uses TRBV9 and TRBJ2-5, with 12 bases fitting TRBD2. Trimming at V came to 2 bases and at J to 0 bases, leaving 2 bases not matched to a gene. The CDR3 loop spans 16 amino acids. Germline lookup yields CDR1 SGDLS and CDR2 YYNGEE. CDR3: CASSVGLAGDQETQYF. CDR3 coding DNA: TGTGCCAGCAGCGTGGGACTAGCGGGTGACCAAGAGACCCAGTACTTC.

Many counts were recorded for this clonotype. The rearrangement uses TRBV9 and TRBJ2-1; D gene unclear. Between the trimmed V and J ends, which lost 4 bases and 2 bases, there was a span of 19 bases. The CDR3 is 17 residues long. The germline V gene encodes CDR1 SGDLS and CDR2 YYNGEE. The DNA for the CDR3 is TGTGCCAGCAGCCCCCAGGTGGGCGGCACCGCCTACAATGAGCAGTTCTTC. Protein product: CASSPQVGGTAYNEQFF.

The table lists this clonotype with many counts. This chain connects TRBV9 to TRBJ1-2; D call uncertain. Trimming removed 0 bases at V and 8 bases at J, with 17 bases between. CDR1 is SGDLS, CDR2 YYNGEE, per germline. The CDR3 is made up of 15 amino acids. For the CDR3, the DNA is TGTGCCAGCAGCGTAGAGGAGCTTCGAACCCAGGGCTACACCTTC. Translating gives CASSVEELRTQGYTF.

This clonotype was seen many times. The chain uses TRBV9 and TRBJ1-2; possibly TRBD1 for D (6 bases). CDR1 is SGDLS, CDR2 YYNGEE, per germline. Between the trimmed V and J ends, which lost 6 bases and 7 bases, there was a span of 16 bases. The CDR3 is 13 amino acids. Written as DNA, the CDR3 is TGTGCCAGCACCCGAGGGGGGTGGAGTGGCTACACCTTC. Translation: CASTRGGWSGYTF.

This clonotype has at least ten counts. The chain recombines TRBV9 with TRBJ2-2; unclear D gene. Per germline, CDR1 SGDLS and CDR2 YYNGEE. The CDR3 runs 15 residues. Trimming took off 1 base at V and 1 base at J, with 8 bases between the two ends. The CDR3 protein is CASSVHPGNTGELFF. CDR3 bases: TGTGCCAGCAGCGTACACCCGGGGAACACCGGGGAGCTGTTTTTT.

This sequence joins TRBV9 and TRBJ2-2; D possibly corresponds to TRBD1 (6 bases). CDR3 length equals 16 residues. Germline V gives CDR1 SGDLS, CDR2 YYNGEE. The V end was cut by 2 bases, the J end by 7 bases, with 18 bases between. The CDR3 loop reads CASSVAPGHLNGELFF. CDR3 DNA: TGTGCCAGCAGCGTCGCCCCGGGACACCTGAACGGGGAGCTGTTTTTT.

This clonotype was seen at least ten times. The chain employs TRBV3-1 and TRBJ2-7; D is uncertain. The CDR3 contains 14 residues. V dropped 1 base and J dropped 1 base, with 8 bases sitting between them. Germline-derived CDR1 and CDR2 are LGHDT and YNNKEL (reference sequence). The CDR3 is CASSQGLFSYEQYF. CDR3 nucleotides: TGTGCCAGCAGCCAAGGGCTCTTTTCCTACGAGCAGTACTTC.

This clonotype has a count of ten or more. The chain uses TRBV9 and TRBJ2-5; the match to TRBD2 covers 8 bases. The CDR3 consists of 16 residues. Per germline, CDR1 SGDLS and CDR2 YYNGEE. Germline trimming cut 4 bases from V and 1 base from J; bases unmatched to any gene: 9. This CDR3 is CASSSPSGGLQETQYF. The CDR3 DNA sequence: TGTGCCAGCAGCTCCCCGAGCGGGGGACTCCAAGAGACCCAGTACTTC.

This clonotype has at least ten counts. This chain uses TRBV9 with TRBJ1-2; D is unclear. In germline, CDR1 is SGDLS, CDR2 YYNGEE. This CDR3 is built from 14 residues. Trimming shortened V by 0 bases and J by 1 base, and 7 bases separated the two germline ends. CDR3 sequence (DNA): TGTGCCAGCAGCGTAGAGGTCGGTAACTATGGCTACACCTTC. Translated, it gives CASSVEVGNYGYTF.

The chain employs TRBV9 and TRBJ1-5; D is unclear. The CDR3 extends over 14 amino acids. Germline CDR1 is SGDLS and CDR2 is YYNGEE. The ends were cut back, 1 base at V and 2 bases at J, with 7 bases in the middle. For the CDR3, the DNA is TGTGCCAGCAGCGTAACATGGGGCAATCAGCCCCAGCATTTT. The encoded protein is CASSVTWGNQPQHF.

This clonotype was observed a handful of times. The DNA for the CDR3 is TGTGCCAGCAGCCGTGGAACCGGGCAGTTCTTC. As protein: CASSRGTGQFF. This sequence joins TRBV9 and TRBJ2-1; D not resolved. The CDR3 is 11 amino acids. CDR1 SGDLS and CDR2 YYNGEE come from the germline V gene. The ends were cut back, 4 bases at V and 12 bases at J, with 11 bases in the middle.

This clonotype was seen a handful of times. The chain links TRBV9 to TRBJ2-3; TRBD2 matches at 7 bases. The V and J ends lost 7 bases and 0 bases, in that order; junction bases with no gene match: 5. CDR3 size: 14 residues. Germline CDR1 reads SGDLS; CDR2 reads YYNGEE. The DNA of the CDR3 is TGTGCCAGCTCCCTGGGGGGGAGCACAGATACGCAGTATTTT. Protein product: CASSLGGSTDTQYF.

The chain is built from TRBV9 and TRBJ2-1; TRBD1 aligns across 8 bases. V lost 3 bases to trimming and J lost 9 bases; unmatched junction nucleotides: 11. The CDR3 has 15 residues. CDR1 and CDR2 (germline): SGDLS, YYNGEE. As DNA, the CDR3 is TGTGCCAGCAGCGCAAGACAGGGGTCGGCGACTGAGCAGTTCTTC. This gives the protein CASSARQGSATEQFF.

The table lists this clonotype with many counts. The V gene is TRBV9, the J gene TRBJ2-7, with D possibly called TRBD1 or TRBD2 (5 bases each). The CDR3 runs to 12 residues. Germline CDR1 and CDR2: SGDLS and YYNGEE. Trimming removed 5 bases at V and 5 bases at J, with 11 bases between. CDR3 in DNA: TGTGCCAGCAGTAAATGGGGGAACGAGCAGTACTTC. The encoded protein is CASSKWGNEQYF.

This clonotype has at least ten counts. The chain carries TRBV9 and TRBJ2-1; no clear D gene. CDR3 length: 13 amino acids. Trimming took 0 bases from V and 7 from J, leaving 8 bases between them. The V gene's germline CDR1 is SGDLS and CDR2 YYNGEE. CDR3 coding DNA: TGTGCCAGCAGCGTAGCGGTCGGAAATGAGCAGTTCTTC. Residues: CASSVAVGNEQFF.

In its sample, this clonotype was seen many times. The chain links TRBV9 to TRBJ2-3, with 9 positions matching TRBD2. CDR1 is SGDLS, CDR2 YYNGEE, per germline. The CDR3 extends over 15 amino acids. V dropped 0 bases and J dropped 5; count of bases not matched to a gene: 4. This CDR3 reads CASSVAAGGQDTQYF. The CDR3 DNA reads as TGTGCCAGCAGCGTAGCGGCGGGGGGGCAAGATACGCAGTATTTT.

This clonotype showed up many times. This chain uses TRBV9 with TRBJ2-2; 8 bases align to TRBD2. J lost 1 base, V lost 4 bases, and 3 bases had no gene match. The CDR3 has 15 amino acids. CDR1 and CDR2 (germline): SGDLS, YYNGEE. The CDR3 nucleotides are TGTGCCAGCAGCCCGAGCGGGAGGAACACCGGGGAGCTGTTTTTT. It yields the protein CASSPSGRNTGELFF. Complete variable domain (other parts from reference TRBV9 and TRBJ2-2): DSGVTQTPKHLITATGQRVTLRCSPRSGDLSVYWYQQSLDQGLQFLIQYYNGEERAKGNILERFSAQQFPDLHSELNLSSLELGDSALYFCASSPSGRNTGELFFGEGSRLTVL.